This T cell receptor (beta chain) came from a study of T cells in Graves' hyperthyroidism and ophthalmopathy. About the study: Once the initial diagnosis was made, peripheral blood was obtained before any treatment.

Hyperthyroidism was newly diagnosed in patients aged 18 to 65 (duration under 2 months). Criteria for exclusion of patients were uncontrolled infection, other autoimmune disease, pregnancy or lactation. The investigators amplified TCR beta CDR3 regions from RNA transcripts. Using the HTBI primer set, a first-round RT-PCR was run on the TCR CDR3. Each CDR3 protein gets one entry after TCRdb re-called the multiplex PCR reads with MiXCR. Of some 300,000 distinct CDR3 sequences listed, roughly 15% were seen once; the top ten hold around 34%. Study-wide results and caveats: Ophthalmopathy was separated from stable hyperthyroidism by a 13 V-J model.

Germline CDR1 reads SEHNR; CDR2 reads FQNEAQ (reference sequence). Trimming stripped 8 bases from V and 9 bases from J, with 17 bases between. CDR3 length equals 13 residues. About this clonotype: The antigen remains undetermined.

Sequencing was done on a sample of blood. The TCR comes from a man younger than 45 with Graves' hyperthyroidism. V usage is TRBV7-9 and J usage is TRBJ2-1; D unclear. Here the CDR3 DNA reads TGTGCCAGCTCCGCCAAATACCCCGGTGAGCAGTTCTTC. Its translation is CASSAKYPGEQFF.